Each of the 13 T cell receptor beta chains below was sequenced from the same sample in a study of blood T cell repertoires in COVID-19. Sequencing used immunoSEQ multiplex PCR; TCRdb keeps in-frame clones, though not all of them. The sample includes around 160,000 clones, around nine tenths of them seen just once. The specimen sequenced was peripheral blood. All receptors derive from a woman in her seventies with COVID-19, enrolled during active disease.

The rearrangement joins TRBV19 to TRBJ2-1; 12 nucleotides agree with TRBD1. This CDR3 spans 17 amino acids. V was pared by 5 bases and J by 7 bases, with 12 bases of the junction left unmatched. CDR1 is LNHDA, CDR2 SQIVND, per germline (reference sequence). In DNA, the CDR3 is TGTGCCAGTAGTTACACCGCCGGGACAGGGGGCAGGAATGAGCAGTTCTTC. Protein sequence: CASSYTAGTGGRNEQFF.

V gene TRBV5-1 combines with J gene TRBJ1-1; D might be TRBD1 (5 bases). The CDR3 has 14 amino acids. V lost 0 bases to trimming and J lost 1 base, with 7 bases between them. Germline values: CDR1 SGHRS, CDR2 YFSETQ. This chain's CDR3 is CASSLAGKNTEAFF. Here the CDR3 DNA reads TGCGCCAGCAGCTTGGCAGGGAAGAACACTGAAGCTTTCTTT.

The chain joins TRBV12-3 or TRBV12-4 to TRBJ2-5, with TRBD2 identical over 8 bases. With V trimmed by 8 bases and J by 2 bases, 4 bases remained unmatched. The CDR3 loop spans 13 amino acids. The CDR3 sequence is CASGIAGQETQYF. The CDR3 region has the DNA TGTGCCAGCGGAATAGCGGGGCAAGAGACCCAGTACTTC.

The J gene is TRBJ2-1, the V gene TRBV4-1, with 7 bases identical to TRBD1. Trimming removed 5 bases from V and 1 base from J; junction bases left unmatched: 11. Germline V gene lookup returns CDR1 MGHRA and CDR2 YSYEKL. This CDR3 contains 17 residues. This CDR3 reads CASSSLNRGLSYNEQFF. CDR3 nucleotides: TGCGCCAGCAGCTCACTTAACAGGGGCTTATCCTACAATGAGCAGTTCTTC.

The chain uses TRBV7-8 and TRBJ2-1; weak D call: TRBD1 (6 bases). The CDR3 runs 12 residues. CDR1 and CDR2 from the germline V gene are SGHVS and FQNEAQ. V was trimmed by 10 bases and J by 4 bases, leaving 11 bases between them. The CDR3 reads CATRGTYNEQFF. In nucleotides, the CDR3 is TGTGCCACCAGGGGCACATACAATGAGCAGTTCTTC.

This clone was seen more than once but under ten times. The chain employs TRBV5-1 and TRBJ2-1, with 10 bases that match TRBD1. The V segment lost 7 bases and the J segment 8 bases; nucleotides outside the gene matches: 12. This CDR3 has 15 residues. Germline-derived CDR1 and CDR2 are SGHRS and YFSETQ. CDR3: CASEPTGGFRYEQFF. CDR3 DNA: TGCGCCAGCGAACCGACAGGGGGCTTTCGGTATGAGCAGTTCTTC.

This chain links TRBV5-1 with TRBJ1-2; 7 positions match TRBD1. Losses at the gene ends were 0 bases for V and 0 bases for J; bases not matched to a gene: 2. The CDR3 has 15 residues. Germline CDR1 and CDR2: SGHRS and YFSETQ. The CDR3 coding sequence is TGCGCCAGCAGCTTGGGGGACAGAGCTAACTATGGCTACACCTTC. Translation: CASSLGDRANYGYTF.

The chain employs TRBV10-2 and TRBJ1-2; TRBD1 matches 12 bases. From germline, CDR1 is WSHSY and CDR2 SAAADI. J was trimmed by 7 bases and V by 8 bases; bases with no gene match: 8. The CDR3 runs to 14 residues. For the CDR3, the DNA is TGCGCCAGCCTAAGAGGGACAGGGGGCTTTGGCTACACCTTC. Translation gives CASLRGTGGFGYTF.

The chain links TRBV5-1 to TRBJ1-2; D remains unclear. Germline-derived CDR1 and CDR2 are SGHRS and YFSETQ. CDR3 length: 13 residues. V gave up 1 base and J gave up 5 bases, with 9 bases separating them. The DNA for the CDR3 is TGCGCCAGCAGCTTGAATACAGCTTATGGCTACACCTTC. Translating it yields CASSLNTAYGYTF.

CDR3 residues: CASSPFGAGSSSGNTIYF. Here the CDR3 DNA reads TGTGCCAGCTCACCTTTTGGCGCAGGGTCTAGCTCTGGAAACACCATATATTTT. The rearrangement joins TRBV18 to TRBJ1-3, with D perhaps TRBD1 (5 bases). The germline V gene has CDR1 KGHSH and CDR2 LQKENI. There are 18 residues in the CDR3. V was shortened by 3 bases and J by 0 bases, with 18 bases between the two germline ends.

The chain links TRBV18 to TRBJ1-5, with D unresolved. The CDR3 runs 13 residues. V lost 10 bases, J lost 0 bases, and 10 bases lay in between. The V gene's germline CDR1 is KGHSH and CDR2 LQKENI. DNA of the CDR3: TGTGCCACCTCGACAAATAGCAATCAGCCCCAGCATTTT. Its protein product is CATSTNSNQPQHF.

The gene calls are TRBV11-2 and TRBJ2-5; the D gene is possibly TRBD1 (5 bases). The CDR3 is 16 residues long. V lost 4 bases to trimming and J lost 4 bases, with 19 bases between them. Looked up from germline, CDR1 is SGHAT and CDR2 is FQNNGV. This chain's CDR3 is CASSSGGPGWRETQYF. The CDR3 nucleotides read TGTGCCAGCAGCTCCGGCGGTCCAGGGTGGCGAGAGACCCAGTACTTC. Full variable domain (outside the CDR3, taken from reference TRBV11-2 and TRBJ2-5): EAGVAQSPRYKIIEKRQSVAFWCNPISGHATLYWYQQILGQGPKLLIQFQNNGVVDDSQLPKDRFSAERLKGVDSTLKIQPAKLEDSAVYLCASSSGGPGWRETQYFGPGTRLLVL.

Here the CDR3 reads CASSLKTSGGAGELFF. Written as DNA, the CDR3 is TGTGCCAGCAGCCTGAAGACTAGCGGGGGGGCCGGGGAGCTGTTTTTT. The chain links TRBV5-4 to TRBJ2-2; 14 bases agree with TRBD2. The germline gives CDR1 SGHNT, CDR2 YYREEE (reference sequence). Germline trimming cut 4 bases from V and 6 bases from J; bases unmatched to any gene: 5. This CDR3 contains 16 residues.